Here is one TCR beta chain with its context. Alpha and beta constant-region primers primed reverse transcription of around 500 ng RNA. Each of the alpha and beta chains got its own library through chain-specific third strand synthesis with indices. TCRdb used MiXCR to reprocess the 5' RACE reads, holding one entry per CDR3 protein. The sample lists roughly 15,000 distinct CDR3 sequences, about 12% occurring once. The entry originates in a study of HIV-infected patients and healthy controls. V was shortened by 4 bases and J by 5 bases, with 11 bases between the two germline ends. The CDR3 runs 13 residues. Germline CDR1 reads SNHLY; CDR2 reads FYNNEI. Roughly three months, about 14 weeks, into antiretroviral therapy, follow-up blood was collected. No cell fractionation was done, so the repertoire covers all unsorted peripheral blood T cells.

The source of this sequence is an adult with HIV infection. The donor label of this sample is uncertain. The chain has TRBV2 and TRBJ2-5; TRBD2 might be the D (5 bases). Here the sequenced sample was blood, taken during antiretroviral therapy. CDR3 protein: CASSVDWSETQYF. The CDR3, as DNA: TGTGCCAGCAGTGTGGACTGGTCGGAGACCCAGTACTTC.